The clone carrying this T cell receptor (beta chain) appeared a few times. The data derive from a study of early T cells in non-severe SARS-CoV-2 infection. Trimming cost V 6 bases and J 1 base, with 9 bases left between them. Germline V gene sequence: CDR1 ENHRY, CDR2 SYGVKD. The CDR3 extends over 13 amino acids. TCRdb ran MiXCR on the 5' RACE reads and lists one entry per CDR3 protein. The table includes about 120,000 distinct CDR3 sequences, roughly 13% detected once. The chain joins TRBV10-3 to TRBJ2-5, with TRBD1 as a possible D gene (6 bases). The source of this sequence is an adult who was a healthcare worker with PCR-confirmed SARS-CoV-2 infection or an uninfected control (not recorded which). Sample: whole blood, taken at baseline. CDR3 sequence: CAIRAGVQETQYF. The CDR3 bases are TGTGCCATCAGAGCAGGGGTCCAAGAGACCCAGTACTTC.